This paragraph covers one TCR beta chain sequence. Its cognate antigen has yet to be identified. Base qualities are not recorded, but no much larger clone differs from it by a single base. The germline V gene (reference sequence) sets CDR1 to SEHNR and CDR2 to FQNEAQ. The CDR3 has 13 amino acids, counting the end cysteine and phenylalanine. Only the CDR3 region is kept as DNA, spanning 39 bases read in frame from base 1. Cut back by 4 bases and 4 bases, the V and J ends lie 10 bases apart. Patients with autoimmune disease history or receiving systemic immunosuppression were excluded from the trial. In every dose cohort, peripheral blood was drawn for TCR sequencing at baseline, cycle 4 day 1, and cycle 7 day 1. The samples were drawn from a first-in-human, open-label, multicenter phase I dose-escalation trial of ivuxolimab. Adults with locally advanced or metastatic head and neck squamous cell, hepatocellular, melanoma or renal cell carcinoma were enrolled in the trial. CD4+ and CD8+ T cells were sorted separately from peripheral blood before TCR sequencing.

To sequence the TCRbeta CDR3 region, genomic DNA was isolated from the sorted cells. The immunoSEQ Assay was used to sequence the TCRbeta CDR3 regions. The table was pulled from immuneACCESS by TCRdb, which kept in-frame rearrangements only. Such tables lose some clones; where checked, under half of the loss comes from unresolved V genes, and the rest has no known cause. This sample is represented by roughly 82,000 clones; over 65% of them were singletons. Over 0.7% of the sample goes to the ten largest clones. The data stem from a study of OX40 agonist ivuxolimab in advanced cancers. Study-wide context: Ivuxolimab was a fully human IgG2 agonistic monoclonal antibody targeting the costimulatory receptor OX40 (CD134). Intravenous ivuxolimab was administered to patients every 2 weeks at six dose levels: 0.01, 0.1, 0.3, 1.5, 3 and 10 mg/kg. Of the approximately 54 dose-escalation patients, hepatocellular carcinoma was present in about 20, melanoma in roughly 15, renal cell carcinoma in 9 and head and neck cancer in 9. In the dose-escalation cohort, 82.7% of patients were male, and the mean age was approximately 60 years with a range of about 20 to 79. Patients were allowed to have had prior anti-PD-1, anti-PD-L1 or anti-CTLA-4 therapy, and approximately 40% of the dose-escalation patients had been treated with checkpoint inhibitors. Partial responses were achieved by three dose-escalation patients, of whom one had hepatocellular carcinoma and two had cutaneous melanoma. The purpose of peripheral TCRbeta sequencing was to test whether ivuxolimab changed TCR sequence diversity and led to clonal T-cell expansion. The paper reports the monotherapy dose-escalation portion (N of about 54 patients) of the phase I ivuxolimab trial. Results the study describes overall, beyond this receptor: Low levels of normalized T-cell clonal expansion were also seen in some nonresponding patients. The antigen specificity of the peripheral T cells that underwent clonal expansion was not determined. Clonal expansion of both CD4+ and CD8+ blood T cells was observed from baseline to week 6 at doses 0.1 to 3.0 mg/kg. In the 0.1-3.0 mg/kg groups, partial responders had among the lowest normalized peripheral clonal expansion, particularly in CD8+ T cells. After ivuxolimab, CD8+ T cells had more expanded clones than CD4+ T cells on average.

The origin of this receptor is an adult with an advanced solid tumor such as melanoma, head and neck, liver or kidney cancer. The sequence joins TRBV7-9 to TRBJ1-2, with the identity of the D gene unclear. Sequences were derived from CD4+ or CD8+ T cells sorted from blood, sampled in a trial of the OX40 agonist ivuxolimab. The DNA sequence reads TGTGCCAGCAGCTCCGGGGTCGGCTATGGCTACACCTTC. Translated, this gives CASSSGVGYGYTF.